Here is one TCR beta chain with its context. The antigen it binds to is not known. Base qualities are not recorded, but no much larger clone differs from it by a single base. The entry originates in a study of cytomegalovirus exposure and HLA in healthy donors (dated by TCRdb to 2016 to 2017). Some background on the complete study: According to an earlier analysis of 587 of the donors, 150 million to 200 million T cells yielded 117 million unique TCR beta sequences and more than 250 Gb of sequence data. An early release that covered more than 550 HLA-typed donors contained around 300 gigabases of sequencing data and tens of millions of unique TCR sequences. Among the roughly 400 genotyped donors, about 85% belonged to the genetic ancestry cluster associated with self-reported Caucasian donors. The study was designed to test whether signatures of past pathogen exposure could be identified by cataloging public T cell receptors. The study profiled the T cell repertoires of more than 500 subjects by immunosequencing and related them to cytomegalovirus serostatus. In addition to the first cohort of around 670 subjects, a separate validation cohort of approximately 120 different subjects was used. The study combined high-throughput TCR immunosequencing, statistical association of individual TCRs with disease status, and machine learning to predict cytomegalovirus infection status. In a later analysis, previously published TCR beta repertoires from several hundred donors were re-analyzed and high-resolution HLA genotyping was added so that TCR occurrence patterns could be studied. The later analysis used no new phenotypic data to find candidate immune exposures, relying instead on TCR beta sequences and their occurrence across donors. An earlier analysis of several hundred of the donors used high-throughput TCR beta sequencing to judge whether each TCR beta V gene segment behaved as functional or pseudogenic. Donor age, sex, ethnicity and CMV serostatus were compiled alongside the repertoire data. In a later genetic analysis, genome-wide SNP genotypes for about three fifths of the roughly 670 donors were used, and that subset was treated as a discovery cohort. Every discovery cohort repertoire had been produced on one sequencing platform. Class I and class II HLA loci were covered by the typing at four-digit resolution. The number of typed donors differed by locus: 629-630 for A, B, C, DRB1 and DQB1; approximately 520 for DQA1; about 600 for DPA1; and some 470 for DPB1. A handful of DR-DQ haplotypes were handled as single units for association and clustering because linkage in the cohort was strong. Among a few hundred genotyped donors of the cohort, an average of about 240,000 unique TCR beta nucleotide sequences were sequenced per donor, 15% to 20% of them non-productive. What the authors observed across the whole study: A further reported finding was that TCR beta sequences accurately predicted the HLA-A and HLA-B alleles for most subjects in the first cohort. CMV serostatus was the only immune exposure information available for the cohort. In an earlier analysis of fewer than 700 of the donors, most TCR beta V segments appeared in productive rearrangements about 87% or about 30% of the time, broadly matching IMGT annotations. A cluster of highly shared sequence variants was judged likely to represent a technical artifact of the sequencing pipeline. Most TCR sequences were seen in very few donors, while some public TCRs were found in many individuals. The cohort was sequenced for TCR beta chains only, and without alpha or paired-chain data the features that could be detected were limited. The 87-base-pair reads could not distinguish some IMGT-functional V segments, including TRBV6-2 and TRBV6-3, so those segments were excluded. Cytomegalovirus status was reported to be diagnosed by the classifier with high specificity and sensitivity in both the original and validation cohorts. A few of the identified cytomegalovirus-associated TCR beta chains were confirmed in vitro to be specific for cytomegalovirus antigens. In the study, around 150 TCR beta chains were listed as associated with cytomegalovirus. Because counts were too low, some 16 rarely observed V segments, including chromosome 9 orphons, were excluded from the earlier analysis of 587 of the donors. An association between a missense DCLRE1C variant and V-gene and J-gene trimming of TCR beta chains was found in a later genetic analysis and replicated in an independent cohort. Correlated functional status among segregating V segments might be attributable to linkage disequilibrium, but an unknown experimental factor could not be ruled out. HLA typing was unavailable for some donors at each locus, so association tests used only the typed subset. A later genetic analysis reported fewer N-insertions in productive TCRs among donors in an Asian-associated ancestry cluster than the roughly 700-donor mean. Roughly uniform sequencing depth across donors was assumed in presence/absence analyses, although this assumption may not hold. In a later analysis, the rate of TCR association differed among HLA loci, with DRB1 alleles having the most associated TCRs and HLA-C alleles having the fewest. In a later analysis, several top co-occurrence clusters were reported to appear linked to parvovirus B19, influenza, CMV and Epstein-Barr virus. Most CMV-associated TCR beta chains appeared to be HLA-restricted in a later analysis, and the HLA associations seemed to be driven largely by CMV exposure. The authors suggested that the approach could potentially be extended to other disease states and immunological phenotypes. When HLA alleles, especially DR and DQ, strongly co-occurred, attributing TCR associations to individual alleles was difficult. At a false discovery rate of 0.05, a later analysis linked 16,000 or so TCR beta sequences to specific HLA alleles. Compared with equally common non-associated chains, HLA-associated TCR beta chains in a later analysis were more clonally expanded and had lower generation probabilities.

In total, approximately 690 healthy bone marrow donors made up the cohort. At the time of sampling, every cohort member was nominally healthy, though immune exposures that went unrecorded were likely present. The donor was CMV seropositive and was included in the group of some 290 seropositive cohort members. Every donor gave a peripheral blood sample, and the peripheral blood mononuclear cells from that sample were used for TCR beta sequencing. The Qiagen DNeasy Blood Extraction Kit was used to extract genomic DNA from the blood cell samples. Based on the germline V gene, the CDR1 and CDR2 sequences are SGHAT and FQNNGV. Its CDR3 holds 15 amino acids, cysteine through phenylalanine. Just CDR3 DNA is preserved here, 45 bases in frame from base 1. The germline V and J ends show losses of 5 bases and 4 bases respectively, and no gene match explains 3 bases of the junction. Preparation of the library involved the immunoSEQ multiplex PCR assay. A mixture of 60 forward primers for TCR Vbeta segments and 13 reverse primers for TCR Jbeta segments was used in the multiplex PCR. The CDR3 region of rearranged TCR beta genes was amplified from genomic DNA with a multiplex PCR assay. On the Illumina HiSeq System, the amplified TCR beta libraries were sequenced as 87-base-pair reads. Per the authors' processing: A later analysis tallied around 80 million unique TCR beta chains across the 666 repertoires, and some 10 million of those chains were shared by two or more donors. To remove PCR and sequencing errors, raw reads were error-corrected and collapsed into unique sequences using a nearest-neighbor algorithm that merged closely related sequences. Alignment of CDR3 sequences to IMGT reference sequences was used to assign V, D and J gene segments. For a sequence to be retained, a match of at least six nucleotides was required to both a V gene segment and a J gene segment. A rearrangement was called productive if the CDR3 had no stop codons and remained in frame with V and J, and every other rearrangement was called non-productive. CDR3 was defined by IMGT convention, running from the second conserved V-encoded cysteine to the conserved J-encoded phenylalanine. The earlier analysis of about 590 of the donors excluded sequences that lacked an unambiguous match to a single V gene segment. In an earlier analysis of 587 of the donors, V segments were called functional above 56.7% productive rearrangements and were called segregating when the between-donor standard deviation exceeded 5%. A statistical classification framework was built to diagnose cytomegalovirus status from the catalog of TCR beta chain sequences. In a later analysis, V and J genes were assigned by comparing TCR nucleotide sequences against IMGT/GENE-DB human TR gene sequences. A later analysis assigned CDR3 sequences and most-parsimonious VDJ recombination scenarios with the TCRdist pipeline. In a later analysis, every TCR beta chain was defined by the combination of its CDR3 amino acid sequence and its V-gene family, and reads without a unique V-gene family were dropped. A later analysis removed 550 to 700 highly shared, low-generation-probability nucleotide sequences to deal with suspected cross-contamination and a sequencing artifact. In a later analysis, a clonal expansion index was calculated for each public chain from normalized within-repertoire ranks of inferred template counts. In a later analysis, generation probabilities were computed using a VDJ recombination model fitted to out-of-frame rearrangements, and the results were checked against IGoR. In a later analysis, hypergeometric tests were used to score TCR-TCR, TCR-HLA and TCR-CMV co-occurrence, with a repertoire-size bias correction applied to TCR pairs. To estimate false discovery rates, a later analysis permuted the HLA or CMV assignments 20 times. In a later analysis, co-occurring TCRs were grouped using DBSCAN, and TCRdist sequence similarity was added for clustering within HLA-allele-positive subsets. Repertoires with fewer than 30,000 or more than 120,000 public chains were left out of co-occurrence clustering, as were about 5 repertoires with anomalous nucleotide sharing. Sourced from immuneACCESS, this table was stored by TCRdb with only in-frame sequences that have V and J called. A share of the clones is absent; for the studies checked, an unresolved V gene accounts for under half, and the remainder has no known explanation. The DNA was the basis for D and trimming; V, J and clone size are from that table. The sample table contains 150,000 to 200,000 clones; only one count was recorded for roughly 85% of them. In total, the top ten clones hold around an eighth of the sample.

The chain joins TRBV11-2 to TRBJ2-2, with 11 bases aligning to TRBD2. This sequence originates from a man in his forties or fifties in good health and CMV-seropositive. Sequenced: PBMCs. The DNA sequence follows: TGTGCCAGCAGCCCGACTAGCGGGACCACCGGGGAGCTGTTTTTT. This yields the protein CASSPTSGTTGELFF.